The table lists the clone carrying this T cell receptor beta chain with many counts. This specimen belongs to a study of T-cell reconstitution after alpha-beta-depleted transplantation in children. This sample's TCRbeta library carried unique molecular identifier barcodes. TCRdb fed the PCR reads into MiXCR, producing one record per CDR3 protein. The sample yields around 78,000 distinct CDR3 sequences, around 7.9% seen once. V trimming: 2 bases; J trimming: 8 bases; junction bases outside the gene matches: 7. CDR3 length: 16 residues. The V gene's germline CDR1 is MDHEN and CDR2 SYDVKM. Sequenced here: PBMCs from the stem cell graft donor, sampled from the stem cell graft. This chain links TRBV28 with TRBJ2-1, with TRBD2 matching over 12 bases. This receptor was identified in a human donor who donated a stem cell graft to a child with acute lymphoblastic leukemia. The CDR3 DNA is TGTGCCAGCAGTTTAGCTTTACTAGCGGGAGGCGATGAGCAGTTCTTC. Amino acids: CASSLALLAGGDEQFF.